This T cell receptor beta chain originates from a study of shared clonotypes between healthy human individuals. For the study at large: For every donor, three CD4 naive, three CD4 memory, two CD8 naive and one CD8 memory plates were used.

Measured with immunoSEQ multiplex PCR; TCRdb has only the in-frame clones, and not every one. Among about 1.9 million clones listed, around 95% were seen once. As defined, naive CD8 cells were CD45RO-negative and positively selected for CCR7, with terminally differentiated effector memory CD45RA+ cells excluded. Donors, healthy HIV-negative adults, lacked recent acute infections or vaccinations. As regards this clone: Its antigen is not identified.

General study points: There were few donors, and this limited the genetic and exposure-history diversity represented.

The ends were cut back, 5 bases at V and 5 bases at J, with 19 bases in the middle. The CDR3 loop spans 16 amino acids. CDR1 is SEHNR, CDR2 FQNEAQ, per germline (reference sequence). This clonotype was obtained from a man between 18 and 35 years old in good health. Some clones in this sample may be carry-over from other donors' samples. V is TRBV7-9 and J is TRBJ2-1; TRBD1 might be the D (6 bases). Sequencing input: naive CD8+ T cells from PBMCs. The CDR3 spells CASSALRGHPDNEQFF. CDR3 coding DNA: TGTGCCAGCAGCGCCCTCCGGGGACACCCAGACAATGAGCAGTTCTTC.